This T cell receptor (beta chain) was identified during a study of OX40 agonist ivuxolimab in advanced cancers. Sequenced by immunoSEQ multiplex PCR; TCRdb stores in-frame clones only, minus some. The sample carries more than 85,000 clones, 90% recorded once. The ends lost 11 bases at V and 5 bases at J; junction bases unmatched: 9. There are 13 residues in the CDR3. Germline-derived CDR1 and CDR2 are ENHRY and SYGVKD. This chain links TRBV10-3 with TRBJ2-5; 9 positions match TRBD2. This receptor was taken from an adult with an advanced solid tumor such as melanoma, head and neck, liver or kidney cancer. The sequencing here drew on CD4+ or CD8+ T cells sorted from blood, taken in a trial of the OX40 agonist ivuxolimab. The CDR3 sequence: CASGGRGGETQYF. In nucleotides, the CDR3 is TGTGCCTCTGGCGGGAGGGGAGGCGAGACCCAGTACTTC.